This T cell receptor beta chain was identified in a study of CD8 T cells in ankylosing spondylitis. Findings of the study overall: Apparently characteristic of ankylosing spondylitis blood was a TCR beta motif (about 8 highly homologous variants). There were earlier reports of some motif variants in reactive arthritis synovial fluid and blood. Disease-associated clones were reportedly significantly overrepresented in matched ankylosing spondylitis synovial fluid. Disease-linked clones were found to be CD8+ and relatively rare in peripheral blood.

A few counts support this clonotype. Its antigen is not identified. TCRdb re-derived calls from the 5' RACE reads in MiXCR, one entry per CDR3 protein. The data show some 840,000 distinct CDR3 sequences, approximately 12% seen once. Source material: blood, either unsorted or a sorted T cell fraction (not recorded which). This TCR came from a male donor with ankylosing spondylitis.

The CDR3 protein is CASSFSGAPATQYF. The CDR3 DNA sequence: TGTGCCAGCAGCTTTAGCGGGGCCCCAGCTACGCAGTATTTT. The chain uses TRBV7-2 and TRBJ2-3, with TRBD2 matching over 8 bases. The V gene end was trimmed by 3 bases and the J gene end by 8 bases; junction bases not matched to a gene: 7. The V gene's germline CDR1 is SGHTA and CDR2 FQGNSA. The CDR3 is 14 amino acids.